This T cell receptor beta chain was retrieved from a study of T cell repertoires in cytomegalovirus infection. This clonotype was counted many times. No antigen is known for it. A single record per CDR3 protein comes from TCRdb applying MiXCR to the reads. Of approximately 910,000 distinct CDR3 sequences listed, about a third are singletons. Trimming shortened V by 1 base and J by 8 bases, and 12 bases separated the two germline ends. Germline CDR1 and CDR2: SGHVS and FQNEAQ. The length of the CDR3 is 14 residues. The sample consisted of cultured CD8+ T cells from PBMCs, taken from culture after CMV antigen stimulation. The chain employs TRBV7-8 and TRBJ2-1; D not resolved. This clonotype originated in a human donor in good health (CMV status not recorded). Some clones in this sample may be carry-over from other donors' samples. The CDR3, as DNA: TGTGCCAGCAGCTTAGTTTTTGGCGACGATGAGCAGTTCTTC. Protein: CASSLVFGDDEQFF.